This T cell receptor (beta chain) appears in the sequencing data of a study of beta chain features in type 1 diabetes. The study's findings and limits: The naive, central memory and Treg TCRB repertoires looked more alike in patients than they did in healthy donors. Type 1 diabetes patients had moderately but significantly shorter TCRB CDR3s in all four CD4+ subsets.

This clone has only a few counts. Its antigen is undetermined. Sorting of CD4+ naive, central memory, regulatory and stem cell-like memory cells was performed via CD45RO/CCR7/CD25/CD127/CD95/CD27. This CDR3 has 13 residues. The ends were cut back, 8 bases at V and 3 bases at J, with 13 bases in the middle. The V gene's germline CDR1 is MNHEY and CDR2 SVGAGI. What was sequenced were expressed TCRB transcripts, since all of the isolated RNA had been reverse transcribed. Sequencing used immunoSEQ multiplex PCR; TCRdb keeps in-frame clones, though not all of them. The sample lists a few hundred thousand clones; around 10% were seen once.

V gene TRBV6-5 combines with J gene TRBJ1-2; unclear D gene. What was sequenced was central memory CD4+ T cells from blood. The clonotype was recovered from a man younger than 40 with type 1 diabetes. The CDR3 region is CASSPQPYYGYTF. For the CDR3, the DNA is TGTGCCAGCTCCCCACAGCCTTACTATGGCTACACCTTC.